A single sample gave rise to the 11 T cell receptor beta chains below, sequenced in a study of shared clonotypes between healthy human individuals. Libraries were prepared by immunoSEQ multiplex PCR; TCRdb keeps only in-frame clonotypes and omits some of them. Of over 2,000,000 clones in the sample, approximately 92% were seen once. CD8 cells regarded as naive lacked CD45RO, were positively chosen for CCR7, and omitted terminally differentiated effector memory CD45RA+ cells. The sequenced material came from naive CD8+ T cells from PBMCs. These receptors all stem from a young man in good health. Some clones in this sample may be carry-over from other donors' samples.

The genes are TRBV6-1 and TRBJ2-7; 8 positions match TRBD2. The CDR3 consists of 15 residues. The trim removed 6 bases at V and 4 bases at J, leaving 11 bases unmatched. CDR1 and CDR2 (germline): MNHNS, SASEGT. The CDR3 loop is CASSDLAGIGYEQYF. DNA for the CDR3: TGTGCCAGCAGCGACTTAGCGGGAATCGGGTACGAGCAGTACTTC.

The sample holds one count of this clone. The chain's CDR3 is CASSIYPGARTTTGELFF. The DNA for the CDR3 is TGTGCCAGCAGCATCTACCCCGGGGCGAGGACCACTACCGGGGAGCTGTTTTTT. V usage is TRBV21-1 and J usage is TRBJ2-2. TRBV21-1 is a pseudogene segment. The CDR3 runs to 18 residues.

The V and J genes are TRBV7-9 and TRBJ1-1; weak D call: TRBD1 (5 bases). This CDR3 has 15 amino acids. Between the trimmed V and J ends, which lost 5 bases and 7 bases, there was a span of 20 bases. Germline-derived CDR1 and CDR2 are SEHNR and FQNEAQ (reference sequence). The CDR3 region has the DNA TGTGCCAGCAGCCCTCCAGGCGGGGGACGAAGTGAAGCTTTCTTT. Translated, it gives CASSPPGGGRSEAFF.

CDR3: CASSPVPAPPSQPQHF. The CDR3 DNA is TGTGCCAGCAGCCCCGTCCCAGCCCCCCCCAGTCAGCCCCAGCATTTT. The chain is built from TRBV9 and TRBJ1-5; unclear D gene. The V gene lost 4 bases and the J gene lost 6 bases, with 20 bases spanning the gap. The CDR3 is made up of 16 amino acids. Germline CDR1 is SGDLS and CDR2 is YYNGEE.

The CDR3 DNA follows: TGTGCCAGCAGTTCACGTCGCGAGGGCTCTACGGTTGAGCAGTTCTTC. As protein: CASSSRREGSTVEQFF. The chain recombines TRBV11-2 with TRBJ2-1; possible D gene TRBD2, 5 bases. Trimming pared 6 bases from V and 9 bases from J, leaving 24 bases between. This CDR3 is built from 16 residues. The germline gives CDR1 SGHAT, CDR2 FQNNGV.

The table lists this clone with a count of one. The rearrangement links TRBV27 to TRBJ2-7; TRBD2 matches 12 bases. The germline V gene encodes CDR1 MNHEY and CDR2 SMNVEV (reference sequence). The CDR3 totals 18 residues. The junction had 13 bases not matched to a gene; V was cut back by 0 bases and J by 7 bases. The CDR3 DNA sequence: TGTGCCAGCAGTTTATCCATCGGACTAGCGGGAAGATTTAGGGAGCAGTACTTC. It codes for CASSLSIGLAGRFREQYF.

This clone has a single count. The chain couples TRBV7-9 to TRBJ2-7; 7 bases fit TRBD1. Losses at the gene ends were 6 bases for V and 4 bases for J; bases not matched to a gene: 6. Germline CDR1 reads SEHNR; CDR2 reads FQNEAQ (reference sequence). This CDR3 has 13 amino acids. CDR3 residues: CASRREGAYEQYF. The CDR3 DNA follows: TGTGCCAGCAGACGTGAGGGGGCGTACGAGCAGTACTTC. The full variable domain, in which reference TRBV7-9 and TRBJ2-7 provide the parts outside the CDR3, is DTGVSQNPRHKITKRGQNVTFRCDPISEHNRLYWYRQTLGQGPEFLTYFQNEAQLEKSRLLSDRFSAERPKGSFSTLEIQRTEQGDSAMYLCASRREGAYEQYFGPGTRLTVT.

In nucleotides, the CDR3 is TGTGCCAGCAGCCCCGGAGAAGGGCCTGAAGCTTTCTTT. Its protein product is CASSPGEGPEAFF. This rearrangement joins TRBV28 to TRBJ1-1; D remains unclear. Trimming left V 6 bases short and J 6 bases short, with 14 bases between. Germline lookup yields CDR1 MDHEN and CDR2 SYDVKM. The CDR3 extends over 13 amino acids.

The rearrangement links TRBV4-1 to TRBJ1-3; no clear D gene. Per germline, CDR1 MGHRA and CDR2 YSYEKL. V was trimmed by 6 bases and J by 0 bases, leaving 12 bases between them. This CDR3 has 15 residues. The DNA of the CDR3 is TGCGCCAGCAGACCGACGGATATCTCTGGAAACACCATATATTTT. This gives the protein CASRPTDISGNTIYF.

This rearrangement joins TRBV27 to TRBJ1-1; a weak D match, TRBD1 (5 bases). Looked up from germline, CDR1 is MNHEY and CDR2 is SMNVEV (reference sequence). V was shortened by 5 bases and J by 0 bases, with 13 bases between the two germline ends. This CDR3 has 15 residues. CDR3 in amino acids: CASSQQPGLNTEAFF. The CDR3 DNA follows: TGTGCCAGCAGTCAACAGCCGGGGCTGAACACTGAAGCTTTCTTT.

This chain links TRBV6-1 with TRBJ2-7; TRBD2 matches at 7 bases. The trim removed 0 bases at V and 5 bases at J, leaving 10 bases unmatched. Germline-derived CDR1 and CDR2 are MNHNS and SASEGT. The CDR3 loop spans 16 amino acids. CDR3 protein: CASSEALPGRAHEQYF. The CDR3 DNA reads as TGTGCCAGCAGTGAAGCGCTTCCTGGGAGGGCCCACGAGCAGTACTTC.